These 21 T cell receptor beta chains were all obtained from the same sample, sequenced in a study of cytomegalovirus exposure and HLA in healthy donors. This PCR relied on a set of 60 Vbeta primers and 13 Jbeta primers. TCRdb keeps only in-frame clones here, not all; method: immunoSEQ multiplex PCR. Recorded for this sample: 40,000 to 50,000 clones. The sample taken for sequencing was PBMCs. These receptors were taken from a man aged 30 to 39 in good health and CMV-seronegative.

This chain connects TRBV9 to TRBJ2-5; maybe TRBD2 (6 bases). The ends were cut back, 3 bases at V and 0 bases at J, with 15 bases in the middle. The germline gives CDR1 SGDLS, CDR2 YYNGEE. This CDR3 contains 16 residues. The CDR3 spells CASSASSGTYQETQYF. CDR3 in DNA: TGTGCCAGCAGCGCGAGTAGCGGAACGTACCAAGAGACCCAGTACTTC.

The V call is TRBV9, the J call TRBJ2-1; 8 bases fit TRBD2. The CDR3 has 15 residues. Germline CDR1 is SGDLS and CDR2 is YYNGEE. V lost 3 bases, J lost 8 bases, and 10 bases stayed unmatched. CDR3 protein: CASSASGTSTDEQFF. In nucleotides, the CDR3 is TGTGCCAGCAGCGCTTCCGGGACTAGTACCGATGAGCAGTTCTTC.

The CDR3 DNA sequence: TGCAGCGTTGACGGCAGGGGGTCAGGTGAGCAGTTCTTC. Residues: CSVDGRGSGEQFF. This chain links TRBV29-1 with TRBJ2-1; TRBD1 aligns across 7 bases. The CDR3 covers 13 residues. CDR1 is SQVTM and CDR2 is ANQGSEA in the germline V gene. V shed 3 bases and J 9 bases; nucleotides not matched to a gene: 8.

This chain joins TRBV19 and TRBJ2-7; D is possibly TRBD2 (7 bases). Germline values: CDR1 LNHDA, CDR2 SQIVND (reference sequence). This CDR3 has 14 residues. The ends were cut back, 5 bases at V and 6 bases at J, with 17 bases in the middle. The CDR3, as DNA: TGTGCCAGTAGTCTGGGGGGGCGGCAGGCCGAGCAGTACTTC. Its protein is CASSLGGRQAEQYF.

Here the CDR3 reads CASSLGYGMEEQYF. For the CDR3, the DNA is TGTGCCAGCAGCTTAGGATACGGGATGGAAGAGCAGTACTTC. The V and J genes are TRBV11-2 and TRBJ2-7; TRBD2 is a possible D gene (5 bases). Germline V lookup: CDR1 SGHAT, CDR2 FQNNGV. V was shortened by 1 base and J by 7 bases, with 14 bases between the two germline ends. CDR3 length: 14 amino acids.

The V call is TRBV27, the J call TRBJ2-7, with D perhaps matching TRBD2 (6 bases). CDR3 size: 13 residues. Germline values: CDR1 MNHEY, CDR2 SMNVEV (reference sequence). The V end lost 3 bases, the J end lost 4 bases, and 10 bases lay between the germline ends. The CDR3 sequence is CASSFTEGYEQYF. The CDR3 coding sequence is TGTGCCAGCAGTTTCACGGAGGGGTACGAGCAGTACTTC.

CDR3 bases: TGTGCCAGCAGCCAAACAGGGCCCGACACTGAAGCTTTCTTT. As protein: CASSQTGPDTEAFF. This chain links TRBV4-2 with TRBJ1-1, with a tentative D call TRBD1 (6 bases). This CDR3 comprises 14 residues. Germline-derived CDR1 and CDR2 are LGHNA and YNFKEQ. The ends were cut back, 2 bases at V and 3 bases at J, with 10 bases in the middle.

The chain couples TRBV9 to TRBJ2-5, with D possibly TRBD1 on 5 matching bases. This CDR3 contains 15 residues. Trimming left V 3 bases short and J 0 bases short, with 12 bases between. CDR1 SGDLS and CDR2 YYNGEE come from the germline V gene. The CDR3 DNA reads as TGTGCCAGCAGCGCCAGCCCAGGGAACCAAGAGACCCAGTACTTC. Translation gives CASSASPGNQETQYF.

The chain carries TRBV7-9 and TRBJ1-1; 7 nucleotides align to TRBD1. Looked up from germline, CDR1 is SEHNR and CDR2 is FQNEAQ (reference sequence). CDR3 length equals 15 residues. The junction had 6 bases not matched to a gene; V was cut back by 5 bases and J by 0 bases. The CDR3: CASSPWGQMNTEAFF. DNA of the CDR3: TGTGCCAGCAGCCCCTGGGGACAGATGAACACTGAAGCTTTCTTT.

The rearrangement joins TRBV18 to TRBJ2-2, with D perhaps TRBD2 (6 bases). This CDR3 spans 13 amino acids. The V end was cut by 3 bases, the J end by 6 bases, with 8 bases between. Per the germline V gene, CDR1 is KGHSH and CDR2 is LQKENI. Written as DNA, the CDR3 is TGTGCCAGCTCACCTCCGGGGGCCGGGGAGCTGTTTTTT. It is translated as CASSPPGAGELFF.

The CDR3, as DNA: TGTGCCAGCAGTGGAACCGGGACAGCTTATGAAGCTTTCTTT. Encoded protein: CASSGTGTAYEAFF. The J gene is TRBJ1-1, the V gene TRBV6-1, with 7 bases lining up with TRBD1. Losses at the gene ends were 4 bases for V and 7 bases for J; bases not matched to a gene: 9. CDR3 length: 14 residues. CDR1 is MNHNS and CDR2 is SASEGT in the germline V gene.

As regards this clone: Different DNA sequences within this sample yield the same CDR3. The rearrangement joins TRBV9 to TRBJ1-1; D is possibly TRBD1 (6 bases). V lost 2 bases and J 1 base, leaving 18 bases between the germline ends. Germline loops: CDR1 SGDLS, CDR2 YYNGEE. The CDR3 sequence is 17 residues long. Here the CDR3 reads CASSVEWVLGANTEAFF. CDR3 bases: TGTGCCAGCAGCGTGGAGTGGGTCTTGGGGGCGAACACTGAAGCTTTCTTT.

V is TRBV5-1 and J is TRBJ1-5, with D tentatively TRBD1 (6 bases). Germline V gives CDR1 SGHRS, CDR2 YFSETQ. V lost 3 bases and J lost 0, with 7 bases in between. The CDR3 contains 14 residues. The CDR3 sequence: CASSSGDSNQPQHF. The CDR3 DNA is TGCGCCAGCAGCTCAGGGGATAGCAATCAGCCCCAGCATTTT. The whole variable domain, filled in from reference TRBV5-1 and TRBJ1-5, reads KAGVTQTPRYLIKTRGQQVTLSCSPISGHRSVSWYQQTPGQGLQFLFEYFSETQRNKGNFPGRFSGRQFSNSRSEMNVSTLELGDSALYLCASSSGDSNQPQHFGDGTRLSIL.

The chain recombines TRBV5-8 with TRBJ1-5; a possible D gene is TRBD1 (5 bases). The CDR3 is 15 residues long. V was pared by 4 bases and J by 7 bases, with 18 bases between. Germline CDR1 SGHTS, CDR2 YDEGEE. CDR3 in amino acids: CASSRGARGGQPQHF. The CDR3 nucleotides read TGTGCCAGCAGCCGTGGGGCGAGGGGAGGACAGCCCCAGCATTTT.

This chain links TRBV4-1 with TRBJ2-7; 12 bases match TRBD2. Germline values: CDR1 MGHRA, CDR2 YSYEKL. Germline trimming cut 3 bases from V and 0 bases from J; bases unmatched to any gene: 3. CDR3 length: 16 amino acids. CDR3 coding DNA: TGCGCCAGCAGCCATTGGACTAGCGGGGACTCCTACGAGCAGTACTTC. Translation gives CASSHWTSGDSYEQYF.

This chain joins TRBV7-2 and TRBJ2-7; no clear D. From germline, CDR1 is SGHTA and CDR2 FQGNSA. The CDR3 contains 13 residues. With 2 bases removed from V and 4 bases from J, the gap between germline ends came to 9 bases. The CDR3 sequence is CASSLMVGYEQYF. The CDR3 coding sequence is TGTGCCAGCAGCTTAATGGTCGGGTACGAGCAGTACTTC.

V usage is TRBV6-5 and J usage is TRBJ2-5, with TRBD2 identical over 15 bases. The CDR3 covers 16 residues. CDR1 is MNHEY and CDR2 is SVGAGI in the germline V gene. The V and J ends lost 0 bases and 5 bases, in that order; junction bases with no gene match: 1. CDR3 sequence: CASSYSGLAGGETQYF. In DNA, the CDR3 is TGTGCCAGCAGTTACTCGGGACTAGCGGGAGGTGAGACCCAGTACTTC.

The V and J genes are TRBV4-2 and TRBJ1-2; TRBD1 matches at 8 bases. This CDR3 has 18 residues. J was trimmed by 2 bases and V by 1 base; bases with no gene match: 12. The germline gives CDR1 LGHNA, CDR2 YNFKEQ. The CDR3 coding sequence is TGTGCCAGCAGCCAAGTGCCCTCAATGGACAGGGTCAACTATGGCTACACCTTC. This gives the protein CASSQVPSMDRVNYGYTF.

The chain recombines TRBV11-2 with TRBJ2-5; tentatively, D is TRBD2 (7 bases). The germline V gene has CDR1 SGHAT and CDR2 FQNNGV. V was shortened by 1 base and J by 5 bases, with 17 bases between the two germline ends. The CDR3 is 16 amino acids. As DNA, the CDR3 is TGTGCCAGCAGCTTAGGTATCGGGGGGCGACTTGAGACCCAGTACTTC. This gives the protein CASSLGIGGRLETQYF.

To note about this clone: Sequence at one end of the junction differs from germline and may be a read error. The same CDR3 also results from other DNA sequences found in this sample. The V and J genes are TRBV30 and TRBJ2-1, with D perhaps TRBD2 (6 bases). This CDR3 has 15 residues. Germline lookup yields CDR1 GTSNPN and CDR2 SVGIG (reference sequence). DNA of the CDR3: TGTGCCTGGAGTCCACTAGCAAGCTCCGACAATGAGCAGTTCTTC. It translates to CAWSPLASSDNEQFF.

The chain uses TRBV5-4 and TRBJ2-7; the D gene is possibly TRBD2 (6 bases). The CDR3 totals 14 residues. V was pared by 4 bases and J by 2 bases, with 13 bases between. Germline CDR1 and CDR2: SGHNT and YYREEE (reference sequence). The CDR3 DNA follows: TGTGCCAGCAGCCGGGACTCAAGCGCCTACGAGCAGTACTTC. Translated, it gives CASSRDSSAYEQYF.